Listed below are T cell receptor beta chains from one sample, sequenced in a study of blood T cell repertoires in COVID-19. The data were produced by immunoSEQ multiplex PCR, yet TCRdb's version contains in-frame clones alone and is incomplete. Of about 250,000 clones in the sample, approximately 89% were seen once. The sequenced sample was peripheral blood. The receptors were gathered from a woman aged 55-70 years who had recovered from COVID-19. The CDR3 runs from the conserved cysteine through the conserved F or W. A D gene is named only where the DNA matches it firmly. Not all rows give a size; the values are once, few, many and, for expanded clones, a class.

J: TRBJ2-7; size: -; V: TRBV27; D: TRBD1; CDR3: CASSSFGTGHYEQYF; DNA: TGTGCCAGCAGTTCTTTCGGGACAGGACACTACGAGCAGTACTTC
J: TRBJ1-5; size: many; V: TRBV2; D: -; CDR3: CASSEPFQGQYSNQPQHF; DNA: TGTGCCAGCAGCGAGCCCTTCCAGGGACAATATAGCAATCAGCCCCAGCATTTT
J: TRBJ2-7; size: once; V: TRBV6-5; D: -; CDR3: CASTGDYEQYF; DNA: TGTGCCAGCACAGGGGACTACGAGCAGTACTTC
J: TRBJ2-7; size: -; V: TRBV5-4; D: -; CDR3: CASSGGQIASYEQYF; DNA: TGTGCCAGCAGCGGCGGACAAATTGCCTCCTACGAGCAGTACTTC
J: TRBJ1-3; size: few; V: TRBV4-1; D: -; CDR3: CASSQRTVLSSGNTIYF; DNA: TGCGCCAGCAGCCAGCGGACAGTCTTATCCTCTGGAAACACCATATATTTT
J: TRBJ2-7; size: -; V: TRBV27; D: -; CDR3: CASSLEGVGTYEQYF; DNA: TGTGCCAGCAGTTTAGAGGGGGTCGGTACCTACGAGCAGTACTTC
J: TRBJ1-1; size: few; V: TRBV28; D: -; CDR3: CASRPPSVNTEAFF; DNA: TGTGCCAGCAGACCCCCCTCGGTGAACACTGAAGCTTTCTTT
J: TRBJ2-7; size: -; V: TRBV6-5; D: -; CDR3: CASSRGQTWYEQYF; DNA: TGTGCCAGCAGTCGCGGACAGACGTGGTACGAGCAGTACTTC
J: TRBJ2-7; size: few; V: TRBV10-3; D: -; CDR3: CAIRDRDTYEQYF; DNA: TGTGCCATCCGGGATCGGGACACCTACGAGCAGTACTTC
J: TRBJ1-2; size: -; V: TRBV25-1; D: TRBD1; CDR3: CASSEWNRGFYGYTF; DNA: TGTGCCAGCAGTGAATGGAACAGGGGATTCTATGGCTACACCTTC
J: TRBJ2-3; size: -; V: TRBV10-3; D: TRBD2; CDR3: CAISDSGEAVDTQYF; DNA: TGTGCCATCAGTGATAGCGGGGAGGCGGTTGATACGCAGTATTTT
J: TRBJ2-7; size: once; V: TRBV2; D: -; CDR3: CASNRGGYEQYF; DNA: TGTGCCAGCAACCGAGGGGGCTACGAGCAGTACTTC
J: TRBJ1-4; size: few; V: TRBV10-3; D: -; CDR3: CAISEGGTNEKLFF; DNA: TGTGCCATCAGTGAAGGGGGAACTAATGAAAAACTGTTTTTT
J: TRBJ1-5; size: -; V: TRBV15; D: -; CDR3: CATSTGTNNQPQHF; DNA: TGTGCCACCAGTACAGGGACTAACAATCAGCCCCAGCATTTT
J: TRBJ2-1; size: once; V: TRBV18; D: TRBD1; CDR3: CASSLQGLGNEQFF; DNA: TGTGCCAGCTCGCTACAGGGGCTTGGGAATGAGCAGTTCTTC
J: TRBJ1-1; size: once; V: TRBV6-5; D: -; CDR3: CASSPTGGGYTEAFF; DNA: TGTGCCAGCAGTCCTACGGGCGGGGGGTACACTGAAGCTTTCTTT
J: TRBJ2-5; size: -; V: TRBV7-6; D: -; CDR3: CASSLAGGSQETQYF; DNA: TGTGCCAGCAGCTTAGCGGGGGGTTCTCAAGAGACCCAGTACTTC
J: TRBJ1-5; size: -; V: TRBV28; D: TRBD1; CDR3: CASSFRTGGSQPQHF; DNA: TGTGCCAGCAGTTTCCGGACAGGGGGCAGTCAGCCCCAGCATTTT
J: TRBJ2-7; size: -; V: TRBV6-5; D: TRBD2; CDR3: CASSIIAGGPWEQYF; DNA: TGTGCCAGCAGTATTATAGCGGGGGGGCCTTGGGAGCAGTACTTC
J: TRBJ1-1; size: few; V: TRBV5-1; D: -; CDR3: CASSLAGGSGEAFF; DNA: TGCGCCAGCAGCTTGGCGGGGGGCTCAGGTGAAGCTTTCTTT
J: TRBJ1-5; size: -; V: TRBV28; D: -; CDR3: CASSFEGNAYQPQHF; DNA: TGTGCCAGCAGTTTCGAGGGAAATGCTTATCAGCCCCAGCATTTT
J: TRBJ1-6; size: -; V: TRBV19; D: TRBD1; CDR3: CASSIRDRNSPLHF; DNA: TGTGCCAGTAGTATACGGGACAGAAATTCACCCCTCCACTTT
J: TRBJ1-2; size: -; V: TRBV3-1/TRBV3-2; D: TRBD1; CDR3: CASSLPGGAGSGYTF; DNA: TGTGCCAGCAGCCTCCCAGGGGGCGCAGGGAGTGGCTACACCTTC
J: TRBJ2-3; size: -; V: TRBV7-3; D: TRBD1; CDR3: CASSLETGRGRKDTQYF; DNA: TGTGCCAGCAGCTTAGAAACTGGCAGGGGGCGCAAAGATACGCAGTATTTT
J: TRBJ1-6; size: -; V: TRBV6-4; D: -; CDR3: CASSDSYNSPLHF; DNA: TGTGCCAGCAGTGATAGCTATAATTCACCCCTCCACTTT
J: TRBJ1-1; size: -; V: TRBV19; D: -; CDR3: CASSIRFRGAETEAFF; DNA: TGTGCCAGTAGTATACGGTTCCGGGGGGCTGAAACTGAAGCTTTCTTT
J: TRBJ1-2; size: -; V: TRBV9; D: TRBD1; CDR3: CASSIGTGVGYTF; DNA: TGTGCCAGCAGCATAGGGACAGGCGTAGGCTACACCTTC
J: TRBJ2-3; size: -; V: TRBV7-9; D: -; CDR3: CASSSGVYITDTQYF; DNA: TGTGCCAGCAGTTCAGGGGTCTACATCACAGATACGCAGTATTTT
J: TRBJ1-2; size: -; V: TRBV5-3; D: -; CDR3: CARSLGQDYGYTF; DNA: TGTGCCAGAAGCTTGGGACAGGATTATGGCTACACCTTC
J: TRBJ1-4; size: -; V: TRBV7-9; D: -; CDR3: CASSLAMRSGPNEKLFF; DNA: TGTGCCAGCAGCTTAGCTATGAGGTCAGGGCCTAATGAAAAACTGTTTTTT
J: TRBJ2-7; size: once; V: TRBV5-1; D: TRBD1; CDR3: CASSLGPPAQTGASYEQYF; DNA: TGCGCCAGCAGCTTGGGGCCCCCGGCCCAGACAGGGGCGTCCTACGAGCAGTACTTC
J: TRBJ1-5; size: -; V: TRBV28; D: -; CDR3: CASSLVSRGQPQHF; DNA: TGTGCCAGCAGTTTGGTCAGCAGGGGTCAGCCCCAGCATTTT
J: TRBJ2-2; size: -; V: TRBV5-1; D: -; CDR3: CASSLEGEGAGELFF; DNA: TGCGCCAGCAGCTTGGAGGGGGAAGGTGCCGGGGAGCTGTTTTTT
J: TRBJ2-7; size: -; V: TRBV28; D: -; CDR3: CASSLLDSQAYEQYF; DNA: TGTGCCAGCAGTTTATTGGACAGCCAGGCCTACGAGCAGTACTTC
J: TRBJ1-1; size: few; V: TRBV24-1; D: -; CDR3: CATARTSINTEAFF; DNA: TGTGCCACCGCCAGAACCAGTATCAACACTGAAGCTTTCTTT
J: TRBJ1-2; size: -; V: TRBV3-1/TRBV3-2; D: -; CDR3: CASSQAYGGYGYTF; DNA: TGTGCCAGCAGCCAAGCCTACGGAGGCTATGGCTACACCTTC
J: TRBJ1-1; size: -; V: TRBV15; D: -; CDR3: CATSRLGQTDPNTEAFF; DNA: TGTGCCACCAGCAGGCTTGGACAGACAGACCCTAACACTGAAGCTTTCTTT
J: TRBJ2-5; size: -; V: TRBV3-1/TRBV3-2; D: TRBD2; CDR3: CASSQGEGRRETQYF; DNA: TGTGCCAGCAGCCAAGGGGAGGGGCGGAGGGAGACCCAGTACTTC
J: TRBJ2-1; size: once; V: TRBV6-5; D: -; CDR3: CASSLMPQGNQFF; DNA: TGTGCCAGCAGCCTCATGCCCCAGGGTAACCAGTTCTTC
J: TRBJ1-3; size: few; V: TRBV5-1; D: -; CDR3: CASSLVVGGNTIYF; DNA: TGCGCCAGCAGCTTGGTCGTCGGGGGAAACACCATATATTTT
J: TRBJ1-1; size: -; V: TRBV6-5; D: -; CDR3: CASRARGLVNTEAFF; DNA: TGTGCCAGCAGGGCAAGGGGACTCGTGAACACTGAAGCTTTCTTT
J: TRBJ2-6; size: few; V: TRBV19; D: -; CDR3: CASSILLSSGANVLTF; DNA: TGTGCCAGTAGTATACTTCTAAGCTCTGGGGCCAACGTCCTGACTTTC
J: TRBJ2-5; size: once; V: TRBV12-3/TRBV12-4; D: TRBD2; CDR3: CASRPSGGETQYF; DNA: TGTGCCAGCAGACCAAGCGGGGGCGAGACCCAGTACTTC
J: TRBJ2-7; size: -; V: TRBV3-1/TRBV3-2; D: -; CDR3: CASSRRGSYEQYF; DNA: TGTGCCAGCAGCAGACGGGGCTCCTACGAGCAGTACTTC
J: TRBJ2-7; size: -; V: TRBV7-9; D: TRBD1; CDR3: CASSLFGQGPGEQYF; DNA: TGTGCCAGCAGCTTATTTGGACAGGGTCCCGGCGAGCAGTACTTC
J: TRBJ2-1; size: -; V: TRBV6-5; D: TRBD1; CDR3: CASRPPGQGYNEQFF; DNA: TGTGCCAGCAGGCCTCCGGGACAGGGATACAATGAGCAGTTCTTC
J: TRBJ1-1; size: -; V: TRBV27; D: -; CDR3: CASRPTGLSEAFF; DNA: TGTGCCAGCAGGCCGACAGGATTATCTGAAGCTTTCTTT
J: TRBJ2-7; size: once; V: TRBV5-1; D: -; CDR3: CASSLRAGYEQYF; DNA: TGCGCCAGCAGCTTGAGGGCGGGCTACGAGCAGTACTTC
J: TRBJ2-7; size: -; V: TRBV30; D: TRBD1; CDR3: CAGTGQDPYEQYF; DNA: TGTGCCGGGACGGGACAGGACCCCTACGAGCAGTACTTC
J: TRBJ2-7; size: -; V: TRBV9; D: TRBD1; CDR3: CASSLGQGSSYEQYF; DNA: TGTGCCAGCAGCCTGGGACAGGGGAGCTCCTACGAGCAGTACTTC
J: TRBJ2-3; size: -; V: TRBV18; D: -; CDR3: CASSPDSASADTQYF; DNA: TGTGCCAGCTCACCCGACTCAGCCTCAGCAGATACGCAGTATTTT
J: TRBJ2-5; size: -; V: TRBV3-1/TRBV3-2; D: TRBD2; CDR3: CASSQISGEQETQYF; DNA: TGTGCCAGCAGCCAGATTAGCGGGGAACAAGAGACCCAGTACTTC
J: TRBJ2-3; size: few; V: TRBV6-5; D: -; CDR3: CASSYLAQSTDTQYF; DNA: TGTGCCAGCAGTTACTTAGCCCAAAGCACAGATACGCAGTATTTT
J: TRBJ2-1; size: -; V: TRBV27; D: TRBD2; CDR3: CASSLRTSGYQREQFF; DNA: TGTGCCAGCAGTTTGCGGACTAGCGGGTATCAAAGGGAGCAGTTCTTC
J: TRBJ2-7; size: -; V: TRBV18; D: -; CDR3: CASAKTVSYEQYF; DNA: TGTGCCAGCGCTAAGACAGTCTCCTACGAGCAGTACTTC